Listed below are T cell receptor beta chains from one sample, sequenced in a study of blood T cell repertoires in COVID-19. The data were produced by immunoSEQ multiplex PCR, yet TCRdb's version contains in-frame clones alone and is incomplete. The sample lists approximately 220,000 clones; approximately 83% were seen once. Sequencing was carried out using PBMCs or T cells enriched from blood (not recorded which). These receptors were collected from a woman between 40 and 55 years old with acute COVID-19. Both conserved end residues are part of each CDR3. The D gene is left open where the match is weak. Expanded clones are given a class, and other clones once, few, many or no size at all.

size	V	D	J	DNA	CDR3
once	TRBV11-1	NA	TRBJ2-5	TGTGCCAGCAGCCTGGGGGGGCTCCAAGAGACCCAGTACTTC	CASSLGGLQETQYF
NA	TRBV14	NA	TRBJ2-2	TGTGCCAGCAGCCAAGGCCTAGGCACCGGGGAGCTGTTTTTT	CASSQGLGTGELFF
NA	TRBV7-2	NA	TRBJ1-5	TGTGCCAGCAGCTTATACACCAAGCCCCAGCATTTT	CASSLYTKPQHF
NA	TRBV14	NA	TRBJ2-7	TGTGCCAGCAGCCAAGATCTTGCGGGTGGCTCCTACGAGCAGTACTTC	CASSQDLAGGSYEQYF
NA	TRBV6-5	NA	TRBJ2-5	TGTGCCAGCAGTTACGAGGGAAAGACCCAGTACTTC	CASSYEGKTQYF
NA	TRBV14	NA	TRBJ1-1	TGTGCCAGCAGTCAACTCTCTTTGGGGGCGAACACTGAAGCTTTCTTT	CASSQLSLGANTEAFF
NA	TRBV10-3	NA	TRBJ2-3	TGTGCCATCAGACCTGGTCAGACAGATACGCAGTATTTT	CAIRPGQTDTQYF
NA	TRBV11-2	NA	TRBJ1-5	TGTGCCAGCAGCTCCGGGGGGCCCCAGCATTTT	CASSSGGPQHF
NA	TRBV28	NA	TRBJ2-1	TGTGCCAGCAGTTTAAGCGGCTTTGACTACAATGAGCAGTTCTTC	CASSLSGFDYNEQFF
NA	TRBV3-1/TRBV3-2	TRBD1	TRBJ2-1	TGTGCCAGCAGCCAATGGGACAGGGAATTGGCAATTGAGCAGTTCTTC	CASSQWDRELAIEQFF
NA	TRBV7-2	TRBD2	TRBJ2-5	TGTGCCAGCAGCCTTATAGCGGGAGTCGGAGAGACCCAGTACTTC	CASSLIAGVGETQYF
NA	TRBV5-1	TRBD1	TRBJ1-1	TGCGCCAGCAGCTTCGGGGACAGGGGAGAAGCTTTCTTT	CASSFGDRGEAFF
NA	TRBV4-1	TRBD2	TRBJ2-3	TGCGCCAGCAGCCAAGAAGGGGCTGCGGGAGTAAGTGATACGCAGTATTTT	CASSQEGAAGVSDTQYF
NA	TRBV9	NA	TRBJ1-4	TGTGCCAGCAGCGTAGGCAGGGGAAGCCCAAATGGTGAAAAACTGTTTTTT	CASSVGRGSPNGEKLFF
NA	TRBV25-1	NA	TRBJ2-3	TGTGCCAGCAGTGAGACAGGTAGCACAGATACGCAGTATTTT	CASSETGSTDTQYF
NA	TRBV28	NA	TRBJ1-1	TGTGCCAGCATGGGGGGGAGGCACACTGAAGCTTTCTTT	CASMGGRHTEAFF
NA	TRBV7-2	NA	TRBJ2-5	TGTGCCAGCAGCCTCCAAGAGACCCAGTACTTC	CASSLQETQYF
few	TRBV6-5	NA	TRBJ2-1	TGTGCCAGCAGCTTAACAGGGATACCCTACAATGAGCAGTTCTTC	CASSLTGIPYNEQFF
few	TRBV5-1	NA	TRBJ2-2	TGCGCCAGCAGCTTGCAGGGTTACGGCGGGGAGCTGTTTTTT	CASSLQGYGGELFF
NA	TRBV2	NA	TRBJ1-6	TGTGCCAGCACTGAGGGTCCTCGGGGATCACCCCTCCACTTT	CASTEGPRGSPLHF
NA	TRBV11-1	NA	TRBJ2-7	TGTGCCAGCAGCTTAGGCGCGGGCGGGCGCTACGAGCAGTACTTC	CASSLGAGGRYEQYF
NA	TRBV2	TRBD1	TRBJ1-5	TGTGCCAGCAGAGAACAGGGGAATCAGCCCCAGCATTTT	CASREQGNQPQHF
NA	TRBV13	TRBD1	TRBJ2-7	TGTGCCAGCAGCTTAGGCGGGACAGGGCCCTCCTACGAGCAGTACTTC	CASSLGGTGPSYEQYF
NA	TRBV29-1	TRBD1	TRBJ1-6	TGCAGCGTAGGGACCGGGACAGGTTCACCCCTCCACTTT	CSVGTGTGSPLHF
NA	TRBV4-2	TRBD2	TRBJ2-1	TGTGCCAGCAGCCAGGGGCTAGCGGGAGTTGATGAGCAGTTCTTC	CASSQGLAGVDEQFF
once	TRBV5-1	NA	TRBJ2-3	TGCGCCAGCAGCCCAAGCACAGATACGCAGTATTTT	CASSPSTDTQYF
NA	TRBV27	TRBD1	TRBJ2-3	TGTGCCAGCAGTTTGGGTGGACAGGGAAGCACAGATACGCAGTATTTT	CASSLGGQGSTDTQYF
NA	TRBV5-1	TRBD1	TRBJ1-4	TGCGCCAGCAGCTCAGGACAGGCGCAGGGAGAAAAACTGTTTTTT	CASSSGQAQGEKLFF
NA	TRBV7-9	TRBD1	TRBJ2-7	TGTGCCAGCAGCTTAGGACAGGGAGTCGGCTACGAGCAGTACTTC	CASSLGQGVGYEQYF
NA	TRBV4-3	TRBD2	TRBJ2-1	TGCGCCAGCAGCCACCCTAGCGGACTCGACAATGAGCAGTTCTTC	CASSHPSGLDNEQFF
NA	TRBV27	TRBD2	TRBJ2-1	TGTGCCAGCAGCTCATCCCCGGGACTAGCGGTTAAGAGCTCCTACAATGAGCAGTTCTTC	CASSSSPGLAVKSSYNEQFF
NA	TRBV18	NA	TRBJ2-1	TGTGCCAGCTCTCGCTACTCCTACAATGAGCAGTTCTTC	CASSRYSYNEQFF
NA	TRBV9	NA	TRBJ1-4	TGTGCCAGCAGCGTGACTGCAACTAATGAAAAACTGTTTTTT	CASSVTATNEKLFF
NA	TRBV9	TRBD2	TRBJ2-7	TGTGCCAGCAGCGTAGAGCGGGAGGCCTACGAGCAGTACTTC	CASSVEREAYEQYF
NA	TRBV4-1	TRBD2	TRBJ2-4	TGCGCCAGCAGCCAAGATCTAGGGACTAGCGGGAGTTTTGGTAGTATTCAGTACTTC	CASSQDLGTSGSFGSIQYF
once	TRBV5-6	TRBD2	TRBJ2-7	TGTGCCAGCAGCTTAAAAGCGGGAGACTACGAGCAGTACTTC	CASSLKAGDYEQYF
NA	TRBV6-5	NA	TRBJ1-2	TGTGCCAGCAGAAACAGAAACTATGGCTACACCTTC	CASRNRNYGYTF
NA	TRBV7-2	NA	TRBJ1-3	TGTGCCAGCAGCTTAGTCCCAGGGGCCCCTGGAAACACCATATATTTT	CASSLVPGAPGNTIYF
NA	TRBV4-3	TRBD2	TRBJ2-1	TGCGCCAGCAGCCAAGATGTGGCTAGCGGGAGCGTTTATGAGCAGTTCTTC	CASSQDVASGSVYEQFF
NA	TRBV6-5	TRBD1	TRBJ1-1	TGTGCCAGCAGTCATGGACAGGGACAAGCTTTCTTT	CASSHGQGQAFF